Below, 5 T cell receptor beta chains from the same sample are listed, as sequenced in a study of blood T cell repertoires in COVID-19. Produced via immunoSEQ multiplex PCR; TCRdb's table is partial and in-frame only. The sample has approximately 120,000 clones; about 90% are singletons. The sequenced sample consisted of peripheral blood. The receptors stem from a man in his fifties with COVID-19, enrolled during active disease.

The chain uses TRBV7-7 and TRBJ2-3; weak D call: TRBD2 (6 bases). The CDR3 sequence is 14 residues long. Looked up from germline, CDR1 is SSHAT and CDR2 is FNYEAQ (reference sequence). Trimming pared 2 bases from V and 8 bases from J, leaving 14 bases between. DNA of the CDR3: TGTGCCAGCAGCTTAAATGGAGGGTATGGTACGCAGTATTTT. Amino acids: CASSLNGGYGTQYF.

The chain combines TRBV27 with TRBJ2-1, with 13 bases that match TRBD2. Trimming removed 3 bases from V and 4 bases from J; junction bases left unmatched: 0. Germline values: CDR1 MNHEY, CDR2 SMNVEV (reference sequence). The CDR3 covers 15 residues. In DNA, the CDR3 is TGTGCCAGCAGTTTGGGACTAGCGGGATACAATGAGCAGTTCTTC. Encoded protein: CASSLGLAGYNEQFF.

The chain couples TRBV6-6 to TRBJ2-7, with TRBD1 identical over 7 bases. Losses at the gene ends were 5 bases for V and 3 bases for J; bases not matched to a gene: 10. The CDR3 has 15 amino acids. Germline values: CDR1 MNHNY, CDR2 SVGAGI (reference sequence). CDR3: CASSRTGTEIYEQYV. CDR3 in DNA: TGTGCCAGCAGTCGAACCGGGACAGAAATCTACGAGCAGTACGTC.

The chain couples TRBV5-1 to TRBJ2-3; TRBD1 agrees at 9 bases. Germline V gene lookup returns CDR1 SGHRS and CDR2 YFSETQ. The CDR3 extends over 17 amino acids. V shed 0 bases, J shed 3 bases, and the junction held 8 bases outside the gene matches. For the CDR3, the DNA is TGCGCCAGCAGCTTGGGTATCGGGACAGGGATAACAGATACGCAGTATTTT. Translation gives CASSLGIGTGITDTQYF.

This chain's CDR3 is CASSQLADRALQETQYF. In nucleotides, the CDR3 is TGTGCCAGCAGCCAACTCGCGGACAGGGCCCTTCAAGAGACCCAGTACTTC. This rearrangement joins TRBV3-1 (or the pseudogene TRBV3-2) to TRBJ2-5; 8 bases map to TRBD1. Looked up from germline, CDR1 is LGHDT and CDR2 is YNNKEL (reference sequence). Losses at the gene ends were 2 bases for V and 2 bases for J; bases not matched to a gene: 10. The CDR3 spans 17 residues.